This T cell receptor beta chain was sequenced for a study of blood T cells in healthy people across ages. PBMCs numbering at least 6 million were isolated per sample. Through a sample-barcoded 5' primer and a J-beta primer mix, a second PCR was run for roughly 6 to 12 cycles. TCRdb called the 5' RACE reads again in MiXCR, with one record for every CDR3 protein. The sample includes some 900,000 distinct CDR3 sequences, 25% to 35% seen only once; the top ten take approximately 15%. The study's findings and limits: Because donor CMV status was unknown, expanded clonotype changes were possibly confounded. Diversity estimates drawn from one million T cells were deemed underestimates. Unsorted PBMC material precluded a definitive naive versus antigen-experienced comparison.

Details on this clonotype: Its antigen is still unknown.

CDR1 and CDR2 (germline): SGHTA, FQGNSA. The CDR3 loop spans 14 amino acids. The V end was cut by 4 bases, the J end by 10 bases, with 17 bases between. The rearrangement joins TRBV7-2 to TRBJ2-1; no firm D call. Sequencing input: blood. The sequence was collected from a woman older than 75 in good health. This chain's CDR3 is CASSSSHGSYEQFF. CDR3 sequence (DNA): TGTGCCAGCAGCTCAAGTCACGGGTCCTACGAGCAGTTCTTC.